A single T cell receptor beta chain is shown here with its context. Germline CDR1 is SGHVS and CDR2 is FQNEAQ. The V end was cut by 5 bases, the J end by 4 bases, with 12 bases between. There are 14 residues in the CDR3. This entry comes from a study of blood T cell repertoires in COVID-19. Repertoires were generated with immunoSEQ multiplex PCR, while TCRdb's copy carries only in-frame clones and drops some. The table records 150,000 to 200,000 clones, 83% of them present only once. The rearrangement uses TRBV7-8 and TRBJ1-5; D remains unclear. The material sequenced was peripheral blood. This receptor was identified in a human donor in a cohort sampled during active COVID-19. This CDR3 is CASSQLIGNQPQHF. The CDR3 DNA follows: TGTGCCAGCAGCCAATTAATCGGGAATCAGCCCCAGCATTTT.